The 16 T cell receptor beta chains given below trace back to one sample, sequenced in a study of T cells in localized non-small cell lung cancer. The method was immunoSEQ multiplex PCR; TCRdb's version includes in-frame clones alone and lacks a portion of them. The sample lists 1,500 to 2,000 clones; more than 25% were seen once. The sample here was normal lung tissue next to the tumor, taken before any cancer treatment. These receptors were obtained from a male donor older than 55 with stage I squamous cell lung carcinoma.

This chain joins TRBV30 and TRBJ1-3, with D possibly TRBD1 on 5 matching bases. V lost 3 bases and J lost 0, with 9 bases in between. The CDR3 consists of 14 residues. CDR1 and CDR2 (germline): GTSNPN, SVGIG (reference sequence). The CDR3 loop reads CAWREGNSGNTIYF. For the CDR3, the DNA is TGTGCCTGGAGGGAGGGGAACTCTGGAAACACCATATATTTT.

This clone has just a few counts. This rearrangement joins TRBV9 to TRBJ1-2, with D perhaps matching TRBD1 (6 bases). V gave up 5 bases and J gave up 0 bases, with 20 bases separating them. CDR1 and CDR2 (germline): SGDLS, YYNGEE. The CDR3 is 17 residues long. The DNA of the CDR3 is TGTGCCAGCAGTGTATCTACAGGGACCTCCTCTAACTATGGCTACACCTTC. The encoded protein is CASSVSTGTSSNYGYTF.

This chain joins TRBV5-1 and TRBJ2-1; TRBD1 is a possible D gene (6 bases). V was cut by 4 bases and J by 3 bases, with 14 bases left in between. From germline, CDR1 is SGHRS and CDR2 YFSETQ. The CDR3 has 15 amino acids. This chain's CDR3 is CASSTDSNLYNEQFF. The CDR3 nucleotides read TGCGCCAGCAGCACGGACAGTAATCTCTACAATGAGCAGTTCTTC. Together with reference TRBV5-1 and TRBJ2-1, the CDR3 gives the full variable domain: KAGVTQTPRYLIKTRGQQVTLSCSPISGHRSVSWYQQTPGQGLQFLFEYFSETQRNKGNFPGRFSGRQFSNSRSEMNVSTLELGDSALYLCASSTDSNLYNEQFFGPGTRLTVL.

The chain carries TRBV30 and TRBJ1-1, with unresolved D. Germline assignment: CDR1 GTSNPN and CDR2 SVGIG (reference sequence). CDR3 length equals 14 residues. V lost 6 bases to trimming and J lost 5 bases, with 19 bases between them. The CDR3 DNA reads TGTGCCTGCTACCCTTGGACGGGTTGGACTGAAGCTTTCTTT. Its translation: CACYPWTGWTEAFF.

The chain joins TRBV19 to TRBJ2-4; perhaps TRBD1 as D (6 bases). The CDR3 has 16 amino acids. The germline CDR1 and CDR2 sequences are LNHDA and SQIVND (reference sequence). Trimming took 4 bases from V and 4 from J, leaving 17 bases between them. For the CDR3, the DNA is TGTGCCAGTAGTACCTCCCCTGGACAGCCGAAAAACATTCAGTACTTC. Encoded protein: CASSTSPGQPKNIQYF. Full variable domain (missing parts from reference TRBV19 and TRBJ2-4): DGGITQSPKYLFRKEGQNVTLSCEQNLNHDAMYWYRQDPGQGLRLIYYSQIVNDFQKGDIAEGYSVSREKKESFPLTVTSAQKNPTAFYLCASSTSPGQPKNIQYFGAGTRLSVL.

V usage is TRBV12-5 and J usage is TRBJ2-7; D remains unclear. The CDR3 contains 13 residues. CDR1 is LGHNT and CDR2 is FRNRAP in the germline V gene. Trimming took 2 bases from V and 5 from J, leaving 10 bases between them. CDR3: CASGLYESHEQYF. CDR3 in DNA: TGTGCTAGTGGTTTGTACGAGAGTCACGAGCAGTACTTC.

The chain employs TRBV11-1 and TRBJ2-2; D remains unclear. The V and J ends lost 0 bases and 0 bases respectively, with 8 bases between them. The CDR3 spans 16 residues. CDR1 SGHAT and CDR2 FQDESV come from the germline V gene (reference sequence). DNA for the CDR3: TGTGCCAGCAGCTTAGCTTCGTTCGCGAACACCGGGGAGCTGTTTTTT. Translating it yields CASSLASFANTGELFF.

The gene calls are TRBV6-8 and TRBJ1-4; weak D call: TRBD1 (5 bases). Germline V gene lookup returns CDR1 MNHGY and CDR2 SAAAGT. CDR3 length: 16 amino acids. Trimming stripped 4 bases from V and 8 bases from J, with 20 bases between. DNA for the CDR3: TGTGCCAGCAGTTTAAGACAGTTAACGTCGGGGGAAAAACTGTTTTTT. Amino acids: CASSLRQLTSGEKLFF.

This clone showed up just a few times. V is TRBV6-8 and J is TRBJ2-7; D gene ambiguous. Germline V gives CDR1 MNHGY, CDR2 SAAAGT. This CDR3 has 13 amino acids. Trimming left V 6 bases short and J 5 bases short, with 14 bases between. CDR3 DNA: TGTGCCAGCAGCTCTATGCAGGTAAACGAGCAGTACGTC. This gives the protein CASSSMQVNEQYV.

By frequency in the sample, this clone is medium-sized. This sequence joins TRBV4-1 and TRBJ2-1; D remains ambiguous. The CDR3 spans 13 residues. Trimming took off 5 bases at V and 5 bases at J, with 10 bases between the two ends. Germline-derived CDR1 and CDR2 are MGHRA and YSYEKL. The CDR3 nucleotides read TGCGCCAGCAGCTACGGACCGGACAATGAGCAGTTCTTC. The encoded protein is CASSYGPDNEQFF.

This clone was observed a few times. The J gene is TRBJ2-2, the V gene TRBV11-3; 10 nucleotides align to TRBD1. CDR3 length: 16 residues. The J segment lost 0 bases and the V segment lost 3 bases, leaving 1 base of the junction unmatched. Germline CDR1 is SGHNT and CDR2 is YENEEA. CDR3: CASSFGTGANTGELFF. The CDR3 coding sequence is TGTGCCAGCAGCTTTGGGACAGGGGCGAACACCGGGGAGCTGTTTTTT. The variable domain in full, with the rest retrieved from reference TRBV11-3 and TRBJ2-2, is EAGVVQSPRYKIIEKKQPVAFWCNPISGHNTLYWYLQNLGQGPELLIRYENEEAVDDSQLPKDRFSAERLKGVDSTLKIQPAELGDSAVYLCASSFGTGANTGELFFGEGSRLTVL.

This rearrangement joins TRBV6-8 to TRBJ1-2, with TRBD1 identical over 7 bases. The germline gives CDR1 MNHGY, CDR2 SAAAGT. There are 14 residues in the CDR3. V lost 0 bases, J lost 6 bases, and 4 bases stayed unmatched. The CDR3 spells CASSYSGTANGYTF. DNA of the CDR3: TGTGCCAGCAGTTACTCGGGGACAGCTAATGGCTACACCTTC.

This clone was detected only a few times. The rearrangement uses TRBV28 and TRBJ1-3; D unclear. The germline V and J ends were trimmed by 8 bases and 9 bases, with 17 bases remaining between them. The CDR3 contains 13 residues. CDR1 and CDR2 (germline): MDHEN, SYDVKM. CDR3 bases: TGTGCCAGCGTAGACACCTCGAAGTTCACCATATATTTT. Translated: CASVDTSKFTIYF.

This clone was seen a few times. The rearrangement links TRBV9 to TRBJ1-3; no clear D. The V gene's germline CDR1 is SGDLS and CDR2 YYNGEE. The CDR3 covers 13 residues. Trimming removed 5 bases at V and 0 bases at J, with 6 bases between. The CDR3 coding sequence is TGTGCCAGCAGTGAAGTCTCTGGAAACACCATATATTTT. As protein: CASSEVSGNTIYF.

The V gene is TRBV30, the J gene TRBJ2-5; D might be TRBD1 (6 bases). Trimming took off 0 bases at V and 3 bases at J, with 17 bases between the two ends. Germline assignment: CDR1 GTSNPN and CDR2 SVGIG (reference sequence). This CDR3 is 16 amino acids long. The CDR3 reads CAWSVLRFAGEETQYF. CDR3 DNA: TGTGCCTGGAGTGTACTGAGGTTCGCAGGGGAAGAGACCCAGTACTTC. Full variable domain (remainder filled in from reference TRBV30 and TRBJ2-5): SQTIHQWPATLVQPVGSPLSLECTVEGTSNPNLYWYRQAAGRGLQLLFYSVGIGQISSEVPQNLSASRPQDRQFILSSKKLLLSDSGFYLCAWSVLRFAGEETQYFGPGTRLLVL.

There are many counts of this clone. Here the CDR3 reads CASSIQRERKETQYF. In nucleotides, the CDR3 is TGTGCCAGCAGTATCCAGCGGGAGAGGAAGGAGACCCAGTACTTC. The chain joins TRBV11-3 to TRBJ2-5; 8 positions match TRBD2. The V gene end was trimmed by 6 bases and the J gene end by 5 bases; junction bases not matched to a gene: 11. Germline CDR1 reads SGHNT; CDR2 reads YENEEA. The CDR3 sequence is 15 residues long.